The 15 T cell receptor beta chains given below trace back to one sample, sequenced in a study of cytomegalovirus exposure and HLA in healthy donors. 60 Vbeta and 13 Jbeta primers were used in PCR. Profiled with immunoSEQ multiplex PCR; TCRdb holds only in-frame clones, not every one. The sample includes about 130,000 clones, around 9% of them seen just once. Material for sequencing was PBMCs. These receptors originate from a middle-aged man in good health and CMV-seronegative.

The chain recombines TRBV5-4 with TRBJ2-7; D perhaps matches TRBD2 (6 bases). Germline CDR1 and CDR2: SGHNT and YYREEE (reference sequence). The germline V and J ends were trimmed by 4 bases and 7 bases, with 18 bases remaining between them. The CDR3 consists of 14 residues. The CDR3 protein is CASSRDSNEREQYF. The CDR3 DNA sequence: TGTGCCAGCAGCAGGGACTCGAATGAGAGGGAGCAGTACTTC.

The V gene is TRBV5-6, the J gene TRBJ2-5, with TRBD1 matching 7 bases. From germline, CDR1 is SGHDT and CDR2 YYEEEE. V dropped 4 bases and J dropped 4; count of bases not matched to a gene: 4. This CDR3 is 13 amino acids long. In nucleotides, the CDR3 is TGTGCCAGCAGCCCGGGACAGTCAGAGACCCAGTACTTC. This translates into CASSPGQSETQYF.

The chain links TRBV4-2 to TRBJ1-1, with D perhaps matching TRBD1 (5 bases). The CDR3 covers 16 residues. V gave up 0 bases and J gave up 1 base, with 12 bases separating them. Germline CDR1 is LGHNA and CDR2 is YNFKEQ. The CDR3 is CASSQETEGPNTEAFF. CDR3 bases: TGTGCCAGCAGCCAAGAAACGGAGGGGCCGAACACTGAAGCTTTCTTT.

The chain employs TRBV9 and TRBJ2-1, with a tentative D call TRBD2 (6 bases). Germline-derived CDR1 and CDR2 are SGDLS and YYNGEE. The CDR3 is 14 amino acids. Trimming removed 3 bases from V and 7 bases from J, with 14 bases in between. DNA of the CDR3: TGTGCCAGCAGCGACAGGTTTGGGGGGAATGAGCAGTTCTTC. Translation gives CASSDRFGGNEQFF.

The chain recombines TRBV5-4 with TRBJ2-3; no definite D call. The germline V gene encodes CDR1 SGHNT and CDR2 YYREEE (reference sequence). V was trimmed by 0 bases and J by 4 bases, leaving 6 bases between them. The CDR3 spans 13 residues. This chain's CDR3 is CASSLAGSDTQYF. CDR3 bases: TGTGCCAGCAGCTTGGCTGGCTCAGATACGCAGTATTTT.

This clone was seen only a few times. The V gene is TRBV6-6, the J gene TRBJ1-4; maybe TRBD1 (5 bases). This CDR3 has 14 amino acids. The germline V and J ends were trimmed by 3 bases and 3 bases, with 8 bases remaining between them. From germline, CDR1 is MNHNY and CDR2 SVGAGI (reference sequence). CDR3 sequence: CASSYSQANEKLFF. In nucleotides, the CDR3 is TGTGCCAGCAGTTATTCACAGGCTAATGAAAAACTGTTTTTT.

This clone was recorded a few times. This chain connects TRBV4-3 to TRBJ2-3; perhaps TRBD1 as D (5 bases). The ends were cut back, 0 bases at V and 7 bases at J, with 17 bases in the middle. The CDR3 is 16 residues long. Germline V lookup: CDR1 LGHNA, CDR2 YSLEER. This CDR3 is CASSQDGADPVNTQYF. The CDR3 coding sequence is TGCGCCAGCAGCCAAGATGGGGCTGACCCCGTGAATACGCAGTATTTT.

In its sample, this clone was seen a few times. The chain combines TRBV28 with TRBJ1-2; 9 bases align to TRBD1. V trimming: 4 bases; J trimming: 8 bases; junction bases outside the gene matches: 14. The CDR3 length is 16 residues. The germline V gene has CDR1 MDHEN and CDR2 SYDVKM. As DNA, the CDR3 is TGTGCCAGCAGTTCTCTCCGGGACAGGGTATCGGAGGGCTACACCTTC. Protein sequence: CASSSLRDRVSEGYTF.

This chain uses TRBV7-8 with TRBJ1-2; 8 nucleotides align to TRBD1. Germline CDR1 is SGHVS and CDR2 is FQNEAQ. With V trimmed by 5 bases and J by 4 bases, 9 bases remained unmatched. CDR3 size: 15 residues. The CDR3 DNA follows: TGTGCCAGCAGCCTGGACAGGGCCGGGGCCTATGGCTACACCTTC. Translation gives CASSLDRAGAYGYTF. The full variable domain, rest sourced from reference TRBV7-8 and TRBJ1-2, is GAGVSQSPRYKVAKRGQDVALRCDPISGHVSLFWYQQALGQGPEFLTYFQNEAQLDKSGLPSDRFFAERPEGSVSTLKIQRTQQEDSAVYLCASSLDRAGAYGYTFGSGTRLTVV.

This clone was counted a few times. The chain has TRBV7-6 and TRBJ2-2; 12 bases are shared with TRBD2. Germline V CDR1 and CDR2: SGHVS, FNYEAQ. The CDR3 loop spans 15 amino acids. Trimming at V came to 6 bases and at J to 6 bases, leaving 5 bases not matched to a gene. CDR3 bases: TGTGCCAGCAGATCTAGCGGGGGGGCCGCCGGGGAGCTGTTTTTT. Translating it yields CASRSSGGAAGELFF.

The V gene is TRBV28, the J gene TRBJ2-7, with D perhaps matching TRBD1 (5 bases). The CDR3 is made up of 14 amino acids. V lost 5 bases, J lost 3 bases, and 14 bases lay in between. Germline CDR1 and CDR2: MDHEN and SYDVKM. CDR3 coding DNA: TGTGCCAGCAGTCCTCAGGGAACCCTCTACGAGCAGTACTTC. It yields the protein CASSPQGTLYEQYF.

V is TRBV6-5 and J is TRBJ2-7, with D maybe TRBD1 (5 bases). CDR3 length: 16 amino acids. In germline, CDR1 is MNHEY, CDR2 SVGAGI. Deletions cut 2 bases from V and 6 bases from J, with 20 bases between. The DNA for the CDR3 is TGTGCCAGCAGTTACAATCACCACGGCAGGGCCAGCGAGCAGTACTTC. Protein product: CASSYNHHGRASEQYF.

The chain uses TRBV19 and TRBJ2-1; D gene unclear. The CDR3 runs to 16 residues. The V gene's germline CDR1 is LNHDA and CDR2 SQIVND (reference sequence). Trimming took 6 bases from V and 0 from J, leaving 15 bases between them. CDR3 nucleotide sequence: TGTGCCAGTAGCAAACCTTCGGGTAGCTCCTACAATGAGCAGTTCTTC. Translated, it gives CASSKPSGSSYNEQFF.

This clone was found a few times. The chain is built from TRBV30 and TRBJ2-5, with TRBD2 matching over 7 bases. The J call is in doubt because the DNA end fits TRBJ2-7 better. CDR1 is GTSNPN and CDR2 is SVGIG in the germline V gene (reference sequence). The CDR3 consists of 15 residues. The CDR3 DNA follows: TGTGCCTGGAGTTCGGGGAGGCTAGCGGCCTACGAGCAGTACTTC. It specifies CAWSSGRLAAYEQYF.

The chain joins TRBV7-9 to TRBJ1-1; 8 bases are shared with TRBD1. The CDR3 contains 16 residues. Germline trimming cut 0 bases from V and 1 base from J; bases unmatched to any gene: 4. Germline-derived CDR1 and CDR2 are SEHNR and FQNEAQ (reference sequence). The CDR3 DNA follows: TGTGCCAGCAGCTTAGCCAGGACAGGGCCGAACACTGAAGCTTTCTTT. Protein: CASSLARTGPNTEAFF.